Described below is a single T cell receptor beta chain sequence and its context. Its binding antigen is unknown. No much larger clonotype is one base removed from it; base qualities were not supplied. The record originates from a study of blood T cells in healthy people across ages (dated by TCRdb to the mid-2010s). Concerning the study at large: In model experiments, template switching captured about one uniquely barcoded TCR beta cDNA molecule for every two T cells. Donors of different ages were randomly distributed across sequencing lanes to avoid experimental bias. Four age groups were formed from the donors: young (average 16 years), middle-aged (just under 40), aged (about 68) and long-lived (about 80). Age-related changes in TCR beta repertoire diversity were measured in the study by deep sequencing normalized with unique cDNA molecular identifiers. The study analyzed two additional independent replicas of 1 million unique cDNA reads from the same blood draw for two donors, one aged 18 to 29 and one aged 80 or older.

Systemically healthy Caucasian individuals from Russia, around 38 in total and aged about 6 to 95 years, were included as donors. About 10 milliliters of peripheral blood were drawn from each donor into EDTA-treated Vacutainer tubes. Ficoll-Paque density-gradient centrifugation was used to isolate PBMCs, with at least 7 million per sample. Trizol reagent was used to extract total RNA from the PBMCs, yielding at least 5.5 micrograms per sample. The percentages of naive CD45RAhigh/CD27high T cells were determined by flow cytometry on a PBMC aliquot from every donor. On the study overall, not on this receptor specifically: Conclusive comparison of naive and antigen-experienced compartments was prevented by the profiling of bulk unsorted PBMCs. Compared with the aged group, the long-lived group had more naive CD4+ T cells, fewer expanded clones and increased TCR diversity, suggesting age selection. The percentage of naive T cells measured by flow cytometry correlated strongly with observed TCR beta diversity. Estimates of total diversity based on one million sequenced T cells were regarded as lower bounds and as underestimates. Because the CMV infection status of the donors was unknown, age-related changes in expanded clonotypes may potentially have been confounded. As age increased, observed TCR beta diversity per million T cells dropped in a roughly linear way, and a significant reduction was already evident by age 40.

Per the germline V gene (reference sequence), LGHDT is the CDR1 and YNNKEL is the CDR2. V sheds 1 base and J sheds 2 bases, leaving 9 bases between their ends. The CDR3 goes from the cysteine to the phenylalanine over 15 residues. CDR3 DNA only is kept here, 45 bases in frame from base 1. Libraries came from 5' RACE. These reads were obtained on an Illumina HiSeq 2500. The second PCR ran for roughly 6 to 11 cycles and used a J-beta primer mix along with a sample-barcoded 5' primer. A template-switch 5' adaptor carrying 12 random nucleotides introduced a unique molecular identifier onto each TCR beta cDNA molecule. Each sample yielded at least 2.5 million CDR3-containing paired-end reads. First-strand cDNA was synthesized from all RNA with the Mint cDNA synthesis kit, primed by a TRBC-specific oligonucleotide. Following uracil-DNA glycosylase treatment, a first 18-cycle PCR with universal primers M1SS and BC2_uni_R was performed on all cDNA. The authors' pipeline ran thus. Normalization of each sample was performed by random selection of 1 million high-quality reads, each carrying a distinct molecular identifier. Reads with shared molecular identifiers were discarded instead of being binned into consensus sequences. MiTCR, run with a Q25 quality threshold and the strictest error-elimination algorithm, handled CDR3 identification, clonotype clustering and error correction. A nonparametric unseen species model with Euler transformation was used to estimate lower-bound total TCR beta diversity. TCRdb reworked the public reads: Q25 trimming with fastp, MiXCR clone assembly, productive beta chains retained. Rows with one shared CDR3 protein collapse into an entry with the most common genes and DNA. The V and J calls and clone size are TCRdb's, not the authors'. The table for this sample lists under 950,000 distinct CDR3 sequences; about 20% of them were counted only once. About 22% of the sample rests with the top ten.

The sequence was obtained from a man aged 65 to 85 in good health. Here the chain combines TRBV3-1 and TRBJ2-1, with a weak D call of TRBD1 (5 bases match). What was sequenced was blood. The CDR3 corresponds to CASSQGRGPYNEQFF. In nucleotide form, the sequence is TGTGCCAGCAGCCAAGGAAGGGGCCCCTACAATGAGCAGTTCTTC.